This TCR beta chain came from a study of T cell clones after liver transplantation. Clones were read by immunoSEQ multiplex PCR, and TCRdb kept only the in-frame ones, dropping some. In the table there are 70,000 to 95,000 clones, over 80% of which are singletons. Germline assignment: CDR1 SGHRS and CDR2 YFSETQ. The CDR3 sequence is 13 residues long. The V end was cut by 5 bases, the J end by 0 bases, with 9 bases between. The chain recombines TRBV5-1 with TRBJ2-7; D remains unclear. The sequence derives from a human patient who received a liver transplant. Some T cells may originate from the graft donor. The source was CD4+ T cells from blood, collected at the 22-month timepoint. CDR3 sequence: CASRLSGSYEQYF. The CDR3 DNA sequence: TGCGCCAGCAGGCTCTCTGGCTCCTACGAGCAGTACTTC. Using reference TRBV5-1 and TRBJ2-7 for the parts outside the CDR3, the full variable domain is KAGVTQTPRYLIKTRGQQVTLSCSPISGHRSVSWYQQTPGQGLQFLFEYFSETQRNKGNFPGRFSGRQFSNSRSEMNVSTLELGDSALYLCASRLSGSYEQYFGPGTRLTVT.